The 25 T cell receptor beta chains below all came from one sample that was sequenced in a study of blood T cell repertoires in COVID-19. Profiled with immunoSEQ multiplex PCR; TCRdb holds only in-frame clones, not every one. The sample records 250,000 to 350,000 clones, around 87% being singletons. The sample comprised peripheral blood. Receptor source: a woman aged 45-65 years who had recovered from COVID-19.

This clone came up a few times. The chain joins TRBV6-2 or TRBV6-3 to TRBJ1-4; D gene ambiguous. The length of the CDR3 is 18 residues. V was shortened by 2 bases and J by 0 bases, with 16 bases between the two germline ends. The germline gives CDR1 MNHEY, CDR2 SVGEGT. In nucleotides, the CDR3 is TGTGCCAGCAGTTACGAAATAACGAACCCAGCAACTAATGAAAAACTGTTTTTT. Translated, it gives CASSYEITNPATNEKLFF.

This chain uses TRBV4-3 with TRBJ1-6; a weak D match, TRBD1 (6 bases). The ends were cut back, 2 bases at V and 1 base at J, with 9 bases in the middle. This CDR3 has 16 amino acids. CDR1 and CDR2 from the germline V gene are LGHNA and YSLEER. CDR3 sequence (DNA): TGCGCCAGCAGCCAACTACAGGGATCCTATAATTCACCCCTCCACTTT. It yields the protein CASSQLQGSYNSPLHF.

Worth noting for this clone: This same CDR3 is encoded by further DNA sequences in the sample. The J gene is TRBJ1-2, the V gene TRBV20-1, with unresolved D. Per germline, CDR1 DFQATT and CDR2 SNEGSKA (reference sequence). The CDR3 contains 12 residues. Trimming took off 3 bases at V and 0 bases at J, with 5 bases between the two ends. This CDR3 is CSASSANYGYTF. The CDR3 nucleotides read TGCAGTGCTAGTTCCGCTAACTATGGCTACACCTTC.

V gene TRBV18 combines with J gene TRBJ1-5; 10 bases map to TRBD1. From germline, CDR1 is KGHSH and CDR2 LQKENI. After removal of 6 bases from V and 6 bases from J, the junction contained 11 bases not matched to a gene. The CDR3 runs to 16 residues. Here the CDR3 DNA reads TGTGCCAGCTCCCACGGACAGGGGGGAACTGGTCAGCCCCAGCATTTT. Residues: CASSHGQGGTGQPQHF.

The count of this clone is one. The gene calls are TRBV4-1 and TRBJ2-7, with D possibly matching TRBD1 (5 bases). V gave up 0 bases and J gave up 6 bases, with 15 bases separating them. The CDR3 contains 15 residues. Germline CDR1 reads MGHRA; CDR2 reads YSYEKL. Written as DNA, the CDR3 is TGCGCCAGCAGCCAAGATCTCGCGACAGTGGGCGAGCAGTACTTC. Translated: CASSQDLATVGEQYF.

The chain is built from TRBV6-6 and TRBJ1-2, with a possible D match to TRBD1 (5 bases). The CDR3 totals 13 residues. Germline V gene sequence: CDR1 MNHNY, CDR2 SVGAGI (reference sequence). V lost 5 bases to trimming and J lost 8 bases, with 15 bases between them. CDR3 bases: TGTGCCAGCAGTCCTGGGGCAGACTGGGGCTACACCTTC. Residues: CASSPGADWGYTF.

Only a few counts were recorded for this clone. This chain links TRBV10-3 with TRBJ1-1; no clear D. The CDR3 totals 14 residues. V lost 0 bases and J lost 2, with 7 bases in between. Germline lookup yields CDR1 ENHRY and CDR2 SYGVKD. DNA for the CDR3: TGTGCCATCAGTGAGTCGTCTAGCAACACTGAAGCTTTCTTT. Translating gives CAISESSSNTEAFF.

V and J are TRBV7-3 and TRBJ1-2, with TRBD1 identical over 11 bases. CDR3 length: 18 amino acids. Germline assignment: CDR1 SGHTA and CDR2 FQGTGA. Trimming at V came to 1 base and at J to 2 bases, leaving 9 bases not matched to a gene. The CDR3 sequence: CASSLNPDRGHLNYGYTF. CDR3 sequence (DNA): TGTGCCAGCAGCTTAAATCCGGACAGGGGGCATCTAAACTATGGCTACACCTTC.

This chain connects TRBV5-1 to TRBJ1-3; D call uncertain. CDR1 and CDR2 from the germline V gene are SGHRS and YFSETQ. The CDR3 sequence is 14 residues long. V was pared by 5 bases and J by 4 bases, with 13 bases between. The CDR3 DNA reads TGCGCCAGCAGAGACCCCCAGGCGGGAAACACCATATATTTT. This codes for CASRDPQAGNTIYF.

The chain couples TRBV9 to TRBJ2-5, with D possibly being TRBD1 (6 bases). The germline gives CDR1 SGDLS, CDR2 YYNGEE. With 0 bases removed from V and 3 bases from J, the gap between germline ends came to 18 bases. The CDR3 has 17 amino acids. CDR3 sequence: CASSVDPVAGVKETQYF. The DNA of the CDR3 is TGTGCCAGCAGCGTAGACCCGGTGGCAGGGGTAAAAGAGACCCAGTACTTC.

This rearrangement joins TRBV27 to TRBJ2-7; 7 bases align to TRBD2. Germline lookup yields CDR1 MNHEY and CDR2 SMNVEV (reference sequence). After removal of 8 bases from V and 2 bases from J, the junction contained 9 bases not matched to a gene. CDR3 length: 14 residues. The CDR3 nucleotides read TGTGCCAGCGCCGTGAGACTAGCTCCCTACGAGCAGTACTTC. This gives the protein CASAVRLAPYEQYF.

This rearrangement joins TRBV2 to TRBJ2-1, with D maybe TRBD1 (6 bases). CDR1 and CDR2 (germline): SNHLY, FYNNEI. V was trimmed by 4 bases and J by 3 bases, leaving 7 bases between them. This CDR3 is 13 amino acids long. CDR3 region: CASSGDNYNEQFF. CDR3 DNA: TGTGCCAGCAGTGGGGACAACTACAATGAGCAGTTCTTC.

This chain connects TRBV27 to TRBJ2-7; 9 nucleotides align to TRBD2. V was pared by 5 bases and J by 0 bases, with 8 bases of the junction left unmatched. Germline CDR1 and CDR2: MNHEY and SMNVEV (reference sequence). This CDR3 comprises 16 residues. CDR3 in DNA: TGTGCCAGCAGTGCCTCTAGCGGGGCCCTCTCCTACGAGCAGTACTTC. This codes for CASSASSGALSYEQYF.

The V call is TRBV7-2, the J call TRBJ2-1, with 16 nucleotides matching TRBD2. With V trimmed by 4 bases and J by 9 bases, 12 bases remained unmatched. Germline CDR1 is SGHTA and CDR2 is FQGNSA. The CDR3 sequence is 18 residues long. The chain's CDR3 is CASSSPAGTSGGDSEQFF. The CDR3 DNA sequence: TGTGCCAGCAGCTCTCCGGCCGGGACTAGCGGGGGGGATAGTGAGCAGTTCTTC.

The chain links TRBV6-2 or TRBV6-3 to TRBJ2-7, with D unclear. Per germline, CDR1 MNHEY and CDR2 SVGEGT. Trimming took off 2 bases at V and 6 bases at J, with 5 bases between the two ends. The CDR3 loop spans 11 amino acids. CDR3 residues: CASSYQSEQYF. As DNA, the CDR3 is TGTGCCAGCAGTTACCAGTCCGAGCAGTACTTC.

The gene calls are TRBV18 and TRBJ1-5; D may be TRBD1 (6 bases). Germline V gene sequence: CDR1 KGHSH, CDR2 LQKENI. This CDR3 has 14 residues. V lost 6 bases and J lost 4, with 13 bases in between. The CDR3 protein is CASSPRGGNQPQHF. As DNA, the CDR3 is TGTGCCAGCTCCCCCAGGGGTGGGAATCAGCCCCAGCATTTT.

V gene TRBV28 combines with J gene TRBJ1-3, with 7 bases fitting TRBD1. This CDR3 spans 16 amino acids. V lost 1 base to trimming and J lost 0 bases; unmatched junction nucleotides: 3. Germline assignment: CDR1 MDHEN and CDR2 SYDVKM. For the CDR3, the DNA is TGTGCCAGCAGTTTATTAAGGGGGCCCTCTGGAAACACCATATATTTT. Translated: CASSLLRGPSGNTIYF. The full variable domain, with the rest looked up from reference TRBV28 and TRBJ1-3, is DVKVTQSSRYLVKRTGEKVFLECVQDMDHENMFWYRQDPGLGLRLIYFSYDVKMKEKGDIPEGYSVSREKKERFSLILESASTNQTSMYLCASSLLRGPSGNTIYFGEGSWLTVV.

The rearrangement uses TRBV11-2 and TRBJ2-1; perhaps TRBD1 as D (5 bases). The CDR3 is made up of 16 amino acids. V lost 5 bases and J lost 6, with 20 bases in between. In germline, CDR1 is SGHAT, CDR2 FQNNGV. The CDR3 region is CASSRSAGFSGNEQFF. CDR3 in DNA: TGTGCCAGCAGCAGGTCGGCAGGGTTTTCGGGCAATGAGCAGTTCTTC.

This clone was detected only once. The V call is TRBV7-9, the J call TRBJ2-7, with 7 bases identical to TRBD2. V shed 4 bases and J 3 bases; nucleotides not matched to a gene: 0. Per germline, CDR1 SEHNR and CDR2 FQNEAQ (reference sequence). This CDR3 spans 12 amino acids. CDR3 sequence reads: CASSSSGYEQYF. Here the CDR3 DNA reads TGTGCCAGCAGCTCTAGCGGCTACGAGCAGTACTTC.

The chain is built from TRBV30 and TRBJ2-3; TRBD2 might be the D (6 bases). Germline V CDR1 and CDR2: GTSNPN, SVGIG (reference sequence). CDR3 length: 16 amino acids. V was pared by 3 bases and J by 0 bases, with 16 bases between. The CDR3 sequence: CAWSSLSGPSTDTQYF. The CDR3 DNA is TGTGCCTGGAGCTCCCTTAGCGGTCCTAGCACAGATACGCAGTATTTT.

This chain connects TRBV7-9 to TRBJ1-4; the match to TRBD1 covers 9 bases. The CDR3 extends over 15 amino acids. The trim removed 5 bases at V and 3 bases at J, leaving 4 bases unmatched. From germline, CDR1 is SEHNR and CDR2 FQNEAQ (reference sequence). CDR3 loop: CASSPRDRANEKLFF. CDR3 in DNA: TGTGCCAGCAGCCCGAGGGACAGGGCTAATGAAAAACTGTTTTTT.

This clone was detected once. The V and J genes are TRBV7-2 and TRBJ1-2; tentatively, D is TRBD1 (5 bases). V shed 5 bases and J shed 0 bases, with 10 bases lying between them. Germline loops: CDR1 SGHTA, CDR2 FQGNSA. This CDR3 contains 14 residues. The CDR3 region is CASSPMTANYGYTF. The DNA for the CDR3 is TGTGCCAGCAGCCCAATGACAGCTAACTATGGCTACACCTTC.

The chain recombines TRBV9 with TRBJ2-1, with TRBD1 matching 8 bases. With V trimmed by 0 bases and J by 7 bases, 3 bases remained unmatched. The CDR3 runs to 14 residues. The germline V gene has CDR1 SGDLS and CDR2 YYNGEE. CDR3: CASSVGQGANEQFF. CDR3 in DNA: TGTGCCAGCAGCGTAGGGCAGGGGGCGAATGAGCAGTTCTTC.

This rearrangement joins TRBV19 to TRBJ2-1; 8 positions agree with TRBD2. The CDR3 totals 15 residues. The V segment lost 5 bases and the J segment 4 bases; nucleotides outside the gene matches: 7. Germline CDR1 LNHDA, CDR2 SQIVND (reference sequence). The CDR3 spells CASSWSREGYNEQFF. The CDR3 nucleotides are TGTGCCAGTAGTTGGTCCCGGGAGGGATACAATGAGCAGTTCTTC. Full variable domain (outside the CDR3, taken from reference TRBV19 and TRBJ2-1): DGGITQSPKYLFRKEGQNVTLSCEQNLNHDAMYWYRQDPGQGLRLIYYSQIVNDFQKGDIAEGYSVSREKKESFPLTVTSAQKNPTAFYLCASSWSREGYNEQFFGPGTRLTVL.

In DNA form, the CDR3 reads TGTGCCAGCAGCTTCCGCGCCGTGGGGGGCAATGAGCAGTTCTTC. It specifies CASSFRAVGGNEQFF. The chain employs TRBV5-6 and TRBJ2-1, with D possibly being TRBD2 (6 bases). CDR1 and CDR2 (germline): SGHDT, YYEEEE. V was clipped by 2 bases and J by 6 bases, with 15 bases between them. The CDR3 extends over 15 amino acids.